The sequence of this T cell receptor beta chain was determined in a study of cytomegalovirus exposure and HLA in healthy donors. Findings and limits, study-wide: Rates of TCR association differed by HLA locus in a later analysis, with DRB1 highest and HLA-C lowest.

With respect to this clone: Its antigen is not identified.

With 60 Vbeta and 13 Jbeta primers, the PCR was carried out. The method was immunoSEQ multiplex PCR; TCRdb's version includes in-frame clones alone and lacks a portion of them. The sample records fewer than 200,000 clones, almost 80% being singletons. The V and J ends lost 6 bases and 6 bases, in that order; junction bases with no gene match: 17. Germline V CDR1 and CDR2: MDHEN, SYDVKM. The CDR3 runs 17 residues. What was sequenced was PBMCs. This TCR was sampled from a man younger than 45 in good health and CMV-seronegative. This chain connects TRBV28 to TRBJ1-5; 7 bases are a match to TRBD1. The CDR3 loop is CASSKTGVGDRGQPQHF. CDR3 nucleotides: TGTGCCAGCAGCAAAACAGGGGTGGGAGATCGGGGTCAGCCCCAGCATTTT.